The present entry profiles one T cell receptor (beta chain) with its context. Its antigen remains unidentified. Other DNA variants within this sample encode the same CDR3. Among the donors, all were healthy bone marrow donors. This specimen belongs to a study of cytomegalovirus exposure and HLA in healthy donors. Overall study context: Tens of millions of unique TCRs from HLA-typed donors were held in an early data release.

This CDR3 contains 15 residues. Germline assignment: CDR1 SGHRS and CDR2 YFSETQ. V was trimmed by 0 bases and J by 1 base, leaving 10 bases between them. PCR primers comprised 60 Vbeta and 13 Jbeta primers. TCRdb's table, derived via immunoSEQ multiplex PCR, lists solely in-frame clones and lacks some. The table has fewer than 250,000 clones, more than 75% seen once. Findings and limits, study-wide: The productive fraction for most TCR beta V segments was about 87% or about 30% in an earlier analysis.

The chain has TRBV5-1 and TRBJ2-5; the D gene is possibly TRBD1 (6 bases). Input material: PBMCs. The sequence derives from a male donor in good health and CMV-seronegative. In DNA, the CDR3 is TGCGCCAGCAGCTTGGGAGGCAGGGGCCAAGAGACCCAGTACTTC. Its translation is CASSLGGRGQETQYF.